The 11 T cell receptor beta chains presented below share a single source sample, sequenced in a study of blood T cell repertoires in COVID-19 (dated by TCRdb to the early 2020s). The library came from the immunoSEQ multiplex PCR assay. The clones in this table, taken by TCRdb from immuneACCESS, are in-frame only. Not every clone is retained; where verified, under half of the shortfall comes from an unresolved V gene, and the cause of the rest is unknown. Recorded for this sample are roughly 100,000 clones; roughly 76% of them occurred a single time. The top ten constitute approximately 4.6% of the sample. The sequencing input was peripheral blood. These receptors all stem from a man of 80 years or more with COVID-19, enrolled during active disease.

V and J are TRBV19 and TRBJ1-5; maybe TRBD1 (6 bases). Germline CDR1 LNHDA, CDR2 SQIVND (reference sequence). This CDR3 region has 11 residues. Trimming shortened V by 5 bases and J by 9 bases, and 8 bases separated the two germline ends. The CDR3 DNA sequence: TGTGCCAGTAGTGAAGGGGGGCCCCAGCATTTT. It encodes CASSEGGPQHF. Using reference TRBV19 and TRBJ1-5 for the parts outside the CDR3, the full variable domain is DGGITQSPKYLFRKEGQNVTLSCEQNLNHDAMYWYRQDPGQGLRLIYYSQIVNDFQKGDIAEGYSVSREKKESFPLTVTSAQKNPTAFYLCASSEGGPQHFGDGTRLSIL.

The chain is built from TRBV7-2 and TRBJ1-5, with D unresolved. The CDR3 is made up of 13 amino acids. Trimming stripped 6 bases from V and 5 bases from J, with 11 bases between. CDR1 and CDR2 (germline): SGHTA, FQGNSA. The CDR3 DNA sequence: TGTGCCAGCAGTCCCTACCACCATCAGCCCCAGCATTTT. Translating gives CASSPYHHQPQHF.

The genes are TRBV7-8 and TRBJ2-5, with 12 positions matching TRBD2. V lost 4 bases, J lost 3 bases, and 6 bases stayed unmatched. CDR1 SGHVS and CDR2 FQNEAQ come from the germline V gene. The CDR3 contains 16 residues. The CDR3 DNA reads TGTGCCAGCAGCTCACAAAGGACTAGCGGGGAAGAGACCCAGTACTTC. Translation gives CASSSQRTSGEETQYF.

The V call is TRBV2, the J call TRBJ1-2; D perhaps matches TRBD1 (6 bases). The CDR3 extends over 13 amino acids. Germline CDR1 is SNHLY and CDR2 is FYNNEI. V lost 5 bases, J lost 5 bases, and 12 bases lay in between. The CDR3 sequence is CASSRTVRYGYTF. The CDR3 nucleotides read TGTGCCAGCAGTCGGACAGTGAGGTATGGCTACACCTTC.

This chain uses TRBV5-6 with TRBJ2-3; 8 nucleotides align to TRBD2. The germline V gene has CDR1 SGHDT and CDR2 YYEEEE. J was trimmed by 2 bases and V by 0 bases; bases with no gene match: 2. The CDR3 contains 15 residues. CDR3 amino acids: CASSLVSGNTDTQYF. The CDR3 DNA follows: TGTGCCAGCAGCTTGGTTAGCGGGAACACAGATACGCAGTATTTT.

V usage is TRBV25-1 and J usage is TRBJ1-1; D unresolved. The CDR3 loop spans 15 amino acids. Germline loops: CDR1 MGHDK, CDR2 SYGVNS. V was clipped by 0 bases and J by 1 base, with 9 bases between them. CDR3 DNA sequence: TGTGCCAGCAGTGAATATTCGAGTGGGAACACTGAAGCTTTCTTT. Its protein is CASSEYSSGNTEAFF.

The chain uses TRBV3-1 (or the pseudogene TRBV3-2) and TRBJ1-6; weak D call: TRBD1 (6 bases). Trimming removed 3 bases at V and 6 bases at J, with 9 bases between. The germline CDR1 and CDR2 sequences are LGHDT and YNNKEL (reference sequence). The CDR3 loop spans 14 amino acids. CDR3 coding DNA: TGTGCCAGCAGCCAGCAGGGGACTAATTCACCCCTCCACTTT. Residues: CASSQQGTNSPLHF.

The CDR3 DNA sequence: TGTGCCAGCAGTTTGTGGGGGGCTGGGGCCAACGTCCTGACTTTC. As protein: CASSLWGAGANVLTF. The chain is built from TRBV28 and TRBJ2-6, with a possible D match to TRBD2 (6 bases). The V end was cut by 3 bases, the J end by 2 bases, with 8 bases between. The CDR3 consists of 15 residues. Germline V gene data show CDR1 as MDHEN and CDR2 as SYDVKM.

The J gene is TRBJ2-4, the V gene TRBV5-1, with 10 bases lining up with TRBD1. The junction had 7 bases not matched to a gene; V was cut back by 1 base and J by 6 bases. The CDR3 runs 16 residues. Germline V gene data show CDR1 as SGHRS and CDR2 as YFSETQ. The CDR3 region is CASSLSPRDRGNIQYF. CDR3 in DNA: TGCGCCAGCAGCTTGTCACCTCGGGACAGGGGAAACATTCAGTACTTC.

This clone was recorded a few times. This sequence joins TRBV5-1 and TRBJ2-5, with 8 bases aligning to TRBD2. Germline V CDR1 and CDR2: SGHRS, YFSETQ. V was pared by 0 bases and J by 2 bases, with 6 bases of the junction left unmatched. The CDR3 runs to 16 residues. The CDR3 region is CASSLVPSGGQETQYF. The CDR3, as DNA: TGCGCCAGCAGCTTGGTTCCCAGCGGGGGACAAGAGACCCAGTACTTC. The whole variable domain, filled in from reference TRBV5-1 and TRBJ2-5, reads KAGVTQTPRYLIKTRGQQVTLSCSPISGHRSVSWYQQTPGQGLQFLFEYFSETQRNKGNFPGRFSGRQFSNSRSEMNVSTLELGDSALYLCASSLVPSGGQETQYFGPGTRLLVL.

Here the CDR3 DNA reads TGTGCCAGCAGTTACCTCGGGACAGGGCCCTCCTACGAGCAGTACTTC. This translates into CASSYLGTGPSYEQYF. The chain is built from TRBV6-2 or TRBV6-3 and TRBJ2-7; TRBD1 agrees at 9 bases. CDR3 size: 16 residues. The germline V gene encodes CDR1 MNHEY and CDR2 SVGEGT. Unmatched junction bases numbered 5, after V lost 2 bases and J lost 0 bases.